The 26 T cell receptor beta chains given below trace back to one sample, sequenced in a study of cytomegalovirus exposure and HLA in healthy donors. The PCR made use of 60 Vbeta and 13 Jbeta primers. Generated by immunoSEQ multiplex PCR, the TCRdb table keeps only in-frame clones and is missing some. The table records around 41,000 clones, about half of them present only once. Sequencing used PBMCs. These receptors came from a man aged 55-75 years in good health and CMV-seronegative.

The chain uses TRBV15 and TRBJ2-1, with 7 bases lining up with TRBD2. The trim removed 2 bases at V and 2 bases at J, leaving 6 bases unmatched. This CDR3 is built from 16 residues. Germline CDR1 reads LNHNV; CDR2 reads YYDKDF (reference sequence). The CDR3 reads CATSRRASGTYNEQFF. The CDR3 DNA is TGTGCCACCAGCAGACGGGCTAGCGGAACCTACAATGAGCAGTTCTTC.

The chain carries TRBV29-1 and TRBJ2-2; 8 nucleotides align to TRBD2. V lost 5 bases, J lost 5 bases, and 4 bases stayed unmatched. The CDR3 has 13 amino acids. Germline CDR1 SQVTM, CDR2 ANQGSEA. The CDR3 coding sequence is TGCAGCGTTTTCCTAGCGGGTACCGGGGAGCTGTTTTTT. As protein: CSVFLAGTGELFF.

This clone appeared a few times. The rearrangement joins TRBV2 to TRBJ1-5, with 8 bases identical to TRBD1. Germline CDR1 is SNHLY and CDR2 is FYNNEI. This CDR3 comprises 15 residues. The junction had 6 bases not matched to a gene; V was cut back by 7 bases and J by 1 base. The DNA of the CDR3 is TGTGCCAGCACCGACCGGGACAGGAGCAATCAGCCCCAGCATTTT. Protein sequence: CASTDRDRSNQPQHF.

The chain combines TRBV5-4 with TRBJ2-7; 12 nucleotides align to TRBD2. This CDR3 region has 18 residues. Trimming at V came to 0 bases and at J to 4 bases, leaving 11 bases not matched to a gene. Germline loops: CDR1 SGHNT, CDR2 YYREEE (reference sequence). CDR3 DNA: TGTGCCAGCAGCTTGGCGGAGGCTAGCGGGAGGGCCGTGTACGAGCAGTACTTC. Residues: CASSLAEASGRAVYEQYF. Combining the CDR3 with reference TRBV5-4 and TRBJ2-7 gives the whole variable domain ETGVTQSPTHLIKTRGQQVTLRCSSQSGHNTVSWYQQALGQGPQFIFQYYREEENGRGNFPPRFSGLQFPNYSSELNVNALELDDSALYLCASSLAEASGRAVYEQYFGPGTRLTVT.

This clone was seen more than once but under ten times. The chain has TRBV2 and TRBJ1-1; D perhaps matches TRBD1 (6 bases). This CDR3 spans 13 amino acids. Looked up from germline, CDR1 is SNHLY and CDR2 is FYNNEI. V was trimmed by 5 bases and J by 3 bases, leaving 10 bases between them. The CDR3 protein is CASSQGQYTEAFF. CDR3 coding DNA: TGTGCCAGCAGTCAAGGACAGTACACTGAAGCTTTCTTT.

The chain uses TRBV6-1 and TRBJ1-4; D may be TRBD1 (5 bases). Germline values: CDR1 MNHNS, CDR2 SASEGT. V lost 1 base and J lost 7, with 13 bases in between. This CDR3 has 15 amino acids. DNA of the CDR3: TGTGCCAGCAGTGAAGGAGGATCGGGGGGTGAAAAACTGTTTTTT. It encodes CASSEGGSGGEKLFF.

The V call is TRBV5-1, the J call TRBJ2-1, with 10 bases identical to TRBD1. CDR1 SGHRS and CDR2 YFSETQ come from the germline V gene. V shed 4 bases, J shed 7 bases, and the junction held 8 bases outside the gene matches. CDR3 size: 15 residues. CDR3 bases: TGCGCCAGCAGCGACGTCGGACAGGGGGGGAATGAGCAGTTCTTC. This translates into CASSDVGQGGNEQFF. The entire variable domain, with the rest obtained from reference TRBV5-1 and TRBJ2-1, is as follows: KAGVTQTPRYLIKTRGQQVTLSCSPISGHRSVSWYQQTPGQGLQFLFEYFSETQRNKGNFPGRFSGRQFSNSRSEMNVSTLELGDSALYLCASSDVGQGGNEQFFGPGTRLTVL.

This chain connects TRBV7-2 to TRBJ1-5; D gene unclear. V was clipped by 1 base and J by 1 base, with 5 bases between them. Germline V CDR1 and CDR2: SGHTA, FQGNSA. The CDR3 runs to 14 residues. CDR3 in amino acids: CASSLDRSNQPQHF. The CDR3 coding sequence is TGTGCCAGCAGCTTAGACCGGAGCAATCAGCCCCAGCATTTT.

The rearrangement links TRBV30 to TRBJ2-2; D call uncertain. The germline gives CDR1 GTSNPN, CDR2 SVGIG (reference sequence). This CDR3 has 11 amino acids. V was cut by 2 bases and J by 6 bases, with 4 bases left in between. In nucleotides, the CDR3 is TGTGCCTGGAGTCCCTCCGGGGAGCTGTTTTTT. It encodes CAWSPSGELFF.

The sample holds a few counts of this clone. The chain joins TRBV21-1 to TRBJ1-3; the D call of TRBD1 is as the table states it, not checked on the DNA. TRBV21-1 has pseudogene status. The CDR3 extends over 16 amino acids. The CDR3 sequence is CASSKEGPYSGNTIYF. As DNA, the CDR3 is TGTGCCAGCAGCAAAGAGGGGCCTTACTCTGGAAACACCATATATTTT.

CDR3 in DNA: TGTGCCAGCAGCCTTGACACTGAAGCTTTCTTT. It specifies CASSLDTEAFF. V and J are TRBV7-9 and TRBJ1-1; D remains unclear. This CDR3 has 11 residues. Germline CDR1 is SEHNR and CDR2 is FQNEAQ (reference sequence). Deletions cut 5 bases from V and 3 bases from J, with 4 bases between.

This clone was counted between two and nine times. The chain recombines TRBV6-5 with TRBJ1-4; D gene uncertain. The ends were cut back, 0 bases at V and 8 bases at J, with 16 bases in the middle. Germline CDR1 MNHEY, CDR2 SVGAGI. CDR3 size: 16 residues. CDR3 protein: CASSYSGGGSPEKLFF. Here the CDR3 DNA reads TGTGCCAGCAGTTACTCGGGTGGAGGGAGTCCAGAAAAACTGTTTTTT.

The rearrangement uses TRBV28 and TRBJ2-2; D is ambiguous. CDR1 is MDHEN, CDR2 SYDVKM, per germline. The CDR3 extends over 12 amino acids. V was cut by 5 bases and J by 2 bases, with 3 bases left in between. Here the CDR3 reads CASSLNTGELFF. The CDR3 DNA follows: TGTGCCAGCAGTCTCAACACCGGGGAGCTGTTTTTT.

This clone was found once. The chain couples TRBV5-4 to TRBJ2-1; D unclear. V lost 0 bases, J lost 7 bases, and 8 bases lay in between. Germline CDR1 is SGHNT and CDR2 is YYREEE (reference sequence). The CDR3 covers 13 residues. The CDR3 is CASSLELRNEQFF. The CDR3 nucleotides are TGTGCCAGCAGCTTGGAGCTAAGAAATGAGCAGTTCTTC.

The V call is TRBV29-1, the J call TRBJ2-1; a weak D match, TRBD2 (6 bases). The CDR3 loop spans 13 amino acids. Germline CDR1 reads SQVTM; CDR2 reads ANQGSEA. V shed 3 bases and J shed 8 bases, with 14 bases lying between them. CDR3 residues: CSVDPGRPDEQFF. The CDR3 DNA follows: TGCAGCGTTGACCCCGGGAGACCCGATGAGCAGTTCTTC.

The V gene is TRBV2, the J gene TRBJ1-5, with TRBD1 matching 8 bases. CDR1 SNHLY and CDR2 FYNNEI come from the germline V gene. The CDR3 runs to 15 residues. With 3 bases clipped from V and 4 bases from J, the junction kept 5 bases outside the gene matches. The CDR3 DNA reads as TGTGCCAGCAGTGACAGGGGGCGAAGTAATCAGCCCCAGCATTTT. Its protein product is CASSDRGRSNQPQHF.

This clone was counted only a few times. The chain uses TRBV11-2 and TRBJ2-7, with D perhaps TRBD1 (6 bases). The CDR3 spans 17 residues. CDR1 is SGHAT, CDR2 FQNNGV, per germline. V dropped 4 bases and J dropped 2 bases, with 21 bases sitting between them. Here the CDR3 reads CASSSLSQGRQPYEQYF. CDR3 sequence (DNA): TGTGCCAGCAGCTCCTTATCTCAGGGGCGACAACCCTACGAGCAGTACTTC.

The chain is built from TRBV27 and TRBJ2-7; TRBD1 matches at 10 bases. V shed 8 bases and J 4 bases; nucleotides not matched to a gene: 2. Per the germline V gene, CDR1 is MNHEY and CDR2 is SMNVEV (reference sequence). The CDR3 consists of 12 residues. CDR3 sequence (DNA): TGTGCCAGCCGGACAGGGGGGTACGAGCAGTACTTC. This codes for CASRTGGYEQYF.

The chain uses TRBV7-6 and TRBJ1-2; possibly TRBD1 for D (5 bases). CDR3 size: 15 residues. Germline loops: CDR1 SGHVS, CDR2 FNYEAQ. V lost 0 bases and J lost 4, with 12 bases in between. CDR3: CASSLAEGSGYGYTF. The DNA of the CDR3 is TGTGCCAGCAGCTTAGCGGAGGGGTCAGGCTATGGCTACACCTTC.

This clone was counted a few times. The chain carries TRBV7-2 and TRBJ2-6; 10 positions match TRBD2. Looked up from germline, CDR1 is SGHTA and CDR2 is FQGNSA. Losses at the gene ends were 5 bases for V and 3 bases for J; bases not matched to a gene: 7. The CDR3 has 17 residues. The CDR3 sequence: CASSRLAGEVGANVLTF. For the CDR3, the DNA is TGTGCCAGCAGCCGTCTAGCGGGAGAGGTTGGGGCCAACGTCCTGACTTTC.

The chain employs TRBV11-2 and TRBJ2-7; possibly TRBD1 for D (5 bases). This CDR3 is 12 amino acids long. V dropped 5 bases and J dropped 4 bases, with 9 bases sitting between them. CDR1 and CDR2 (germline): SGHAT, FQNNGV. The CDR3 reads CASSPQGYEQYF. The CDR3 DNA sequence: TGTGCCAGCAGCCCTCAGGGATACGAGCAGTACTTC.

This clone was detected only a few times. This rearrangement joins TRBV7-8 to TRBJ1-2, with D perhaps TRBD1 (6 bases). Trimming removed 5 bases from V and 6 bases from J, with 13 bases in between. The CDR3 runs to 13 residues. Germline V gives CDR1 SGHVS, CDR2 FQNEAQ. The CDR3 nucleotides read TGTGCCAGCAGCGTCAGGGGAAAGGATGGCTACACCTTC. Protein: CASSVRGKDGYTF.

The V call is TRBV2, the J call TRBJ2-2; the D is unclear. CDR3 length equals 14 residues. V shed 9 bases and J shed 4 bases, with 15 bases lying between them. Germline V CDR1 and CDR2: SNHLY, FYNNEI. The chain's CDR3 is CASSILSSTGELFF. Here the CDR3 DNA reads TGTGCCAGTAGCATTCTCTCCAGCACCGGGGAGCTGTTTTTT.

The V call is TRBV4-1, the J call TRBJ1-2, with 8 bases fitting TRBD1. Germline-derived CDR1 and CDR2 are MGHRA and YSYEKL. CDR3 length: 14 residues. Unmatched junction bases numbered 9, after V lost 3 bases and J lost 9 bases. The chain's CDR3 is CASSQYQGATSYTF. The CDR3 DNA is TGCGCCAGCAGCCAGTACCAGGGGGCTACGAGCTACACCTTC.

This clone was picked up a small number of times. The rearrangement uses TRBV6-5 and TRBJ1-2, with 9 nucleotides matching TRBD1. Germline V gene sequence: CDR1 MNHEY, CDR2 SVGAGI. CDR3 length: 14 residues. With 6 bases clipped from V and 6 bases from J, the junction kept 8 bases outside the gene matches. CDR3 protein: CASRSWDRDNGYTF. CDR3 in DNA: TGTGCCAGCAGATCTTGGGACAGGGACAATGGCTACACCTTC.

The chain combines TRBV7-7 with TRBJ2-1, with 8 bases identical to TRBD1. CDR1 and CDR2 (germline): SSHAT, FNYEAQ (reference sequence). J gave up 3 bases and V 5 bases, and 6 bases lay outside the gene matches. The length of the CDR3 is 15 residues. The CDR3 region has the DNA TGTGCCAGCAGCCCAGACAGGGGCGACTACAATGAGCAGTTCTTC. It codes for CASSPDRGDYNEQFF.